This entry lists 8 T cell receptor beta chains sequenced from one sample in a study of cytomegalovirus exposure and HLA in healthy donors. The study ran its PCR with 60 Vbeta and 13 Jbeta primers. TCRdb's copy holds only in-frame clones and misses some; the assay was immunoSEQ multiplex PCR. The sample has some 150,000 clones; 60% to 80% are singletons. The sample consisted of PBMCs. These receptors were taken from a woman aged 25 to 39 in good health and CMV-seronegative.

This clone was seen more than once but under ten times. CDR3 sequence (DNA): TGCGCCAGCAGCCCTACAGGGGGAACTAATGAAAAACTGTTTTTT. Translation: CASSPTGGTNEKLFF. The chain links TRBV4-3 to TRBJ1-4; 8 positions agree with TRBD1. From germline, CDR1 is LGHNA and CDR2 YSLEER. V trimming: 4 bases; J trimming: 1 base; junction bases outside the gene matches: 2. The CDR3 totals 15 residues.

This chain's CDR3 is CASSRVGTGGNEQFF. The CDR3 DNA is TGCGCCAGCAGCCGAGTAGGGACAGGGGGCAATGAGCAGTTCTTC. The V gene is TRBV4-1, the J gene TRBJ2-1; 11 bases line up with TRBD1. Germline-derived CDR1 and CDR2 are MGHRA and YSYEKL. The CDR3 covers 15 residues. The junction had 5 bases not matched to a gene; V was cut back by 4 bases and J by 6 bases.

The chain uses TRBV14 and TRBJ2-3, with D possibly matching TRBD2 (6 bases). Deletions cut 4 bases from V and 7 bases from J, with 15 bases between. CDR1 is SGHDN and CDR2 is FVKESK in the germline V gene. The CDR3 length is 14 residues. The CDR3 DNA follows: TGTGCCAGCAGCCCTAGTGGGGGGAGAAATACGCAGTATTTT. Its protein is CASSPSGGRNTQYF.

The chain uses TRBV7-6 and TRBJ1-3; 7 bases are shared with TRBD1. Germline V gene data show CDR1 as SGHVS and CDR2 as FNYEAQ. V was pared by 6 bases and J by 4 bases, with 9 bases of the junction left unmatched. The CDR3 loop spans 15 amino acids. The CDR3 region is CASSRTGDSGNTIYF. The CDR3 DNA sequence: TGTGCCAGCAGTCGCACAGGGGACTCCGGAAACACCATATATTTT.

V usage is TRBV5-6 and J usage is TRBJ1-5, with 8 bases lining up with TRBD1. CDR3 length equals 16 residues. Germline lookup yields CDR1 SGHDT and CDR2 YYEEEE. V shed 0 bases and J 0 bases; nucleotides not matched to a gene: 2. CDR3 in amino acids: CASSLGGTGSNQPQHF. The DNA for the CDR3 is TGTGCCAGCAGCTTGGGTGGGACAGGTAGCAATCAGCCCCAGCATTTT.

The chain recombines TRBV11-3 with TRBJ2-3, with D maybe TRBD2 (7 bases). Looked up from germline, CDR1 is SGHNT and CDR2 is YENEEA. The CDR3 covers 16 residues. The V end lost 4 bases, the J end lost 0 bases, and 14 bases lay between the germline ends. The CDR3 loop is CASSYGRGTSTDTQYF. The CDR3 bases are TGTGCCAGCAGCTATGGGCGGGGGACAAGCACAGATACGCAGTATTTT.

The rearrangement joins TRBV15 to TRBJ2-2; TRBD1 matches 9 bases. Germline loops: CDR1 LNHNV, CDR2 YYDKDF (reference sequence). V gave up 3 bases and J gave up 6 bases; unmatched junction bases: 5. The CDR3 has 15 residues. For the CDR3, the DNA is TGTGCCACCAGCAGCCACGGGACAGGGTCCGGGGAGCTGTTTTTT. This codes for CATSSHGTGSGELFF.

This clone was found a few times. V gene TRBV5-8 combines with J gene TRBJ1-2; tentatively, D is TRBD1 (5 bases). This CDR3 spans 13 amino acids. V lost 2 bases to trimming and J lost 8 bases, with 13 bases between them. Germline assignment: CDR1 SGHTS and CDR2 YDEGEE. In DNA, the CDR3 is TGTGCCAGCAGCTTCGGGACTGCTGGCGGCTACACCTTC. Its protein product is CASSFGTAGGYTF. The entire variable domain, with the rest obtained from reference TRBV5-8 and TRBJ1-2, is as follows: EAGVTQSPTHLIKTRGQQATLRCSPISGHTSVYWYQQALGLGLQFLLWYDEGEERNRGNFPPRFSGRQFPNYSSELNVNALELEDSALYLCASSFGTAGGYTFGSGTRLTVV.